One sample yielded the 14 T cell receptor beta chains listed below, sequenced in a study of T cell responses to AZD1222 COVID-19 vaccine. Profiled with immunoSEQ multiplex PCR; TCRdb holds only in-frame clones, not every one. Of 90,000 to 130,000 clones listed, around 81% were seen once; the top ten hold about 4.5%. The sequencing here drew on peripheral blood, taken on day 0 of AZD1222 vaccination. The receptors shown here come from an adult in good health.

The rearrangement links TRBV7-3 to TRBJ2-1; TRBD1 or TRBD2 may be the D gene (5 bases each). V gave up 5 bases and J gave up 0 bases, with 17 bases separating them. The CDR3 is 17 amino acids. Germline V CDR1 and CDR2: SGHTA, FQGTGA. The CDR3 sequence: CASSPRGRETSYNEQFF. The CDR3 DNA is TGTGCCAGCAGCCCCCGGGGACGGGAAACCTCCTACAATGAGCAGTTCTTC.

For this clone: At the DNA level, this CDR3 is encoded by other sequences in the same sample as well. The chain couples TRBV7-2 to TRBJ2-1, with TRBD1 as a possible D gene (5 bases). Germline lookup yields CDR1 SGHTA and CDR2 FQGNSA. V lost 6 bases, J lost 5 bases, and 8 bases lay in between. This CDR3 is 12 amino acids long. CDR3 region: CASSLTDNEQFF. The CDR3 DNA is TGTGCCAGCAGTTTGACAGACAATGAGCAGTTCTTC.

In this sample, this clone turned up once. The chain links TRBV19 to TRBJ2-5; maybe TRBD2 (5 bases). V was trimmed by 5 bases and J by 2 bases, leaving 12 bases between them. This CDR3 has 14 amino acids. In germline, CDR1 is LNHDA, CDR2 SQIVND (reference sequence). The DNA of the CDR3 is TGTGCCAGTAGTCCCCGACTATCACAAGAGACCCAGTACTTC. It encodes CASSPRLSQETQYF.

For the CDR3, the DNA is TGCGCCAGCAGCCAAGGGCTAGCGGGGAACTACGAGCAGTACTTC. Encoded protein: CASSQGLAGNYEQYF. The V call is TRBV4-3, the J call TRBJ2-7, with 9 bases fitting TRBD2. Germline V lookup: CDR1 LGHNA, CDR2 YSLEER. Germline trimming cut 1 base from V and 3 bases from J; bases unmatched to any gene: 4. The length of the CDR3 is 15 residues.

The chain joins TRBV12-3 or TRBV12-4 to TRBJ2-1; D unresolved. V gave up 2 bases and J gave up 5 bases, with 7 bases separating them. The CDR3 has 13 amino acids. The CDR3 bases are TGTGCCAGCAGTTTACGGACGAACAATGAGCAGTTCTTC. Its protein product is CASSLRTNNEQFF.

The V and J genes are TRBV13 and TRBJ2-7; D call uncertain. This CDR3 is built from 12 residues. With 4 bases removed from V and 2 bases from J, the gap between germline ends came to 6 bases. Germline V gene sequence: CDR1 PRHDT, CDR2 FYEKMQ (reference sequence). The CDR3 DNA reads TGTGCCAGCAGCTCCGGACCCTACGAGCAGTACTTC. It yields the protein CASSSGPYEQYF. Full variable domain (rest looked up from reference TRBV13 and TRBJ2-7): AAGVIQSPRHLIKEKRETATLKCYPIPRHDTVYWYQQGPGQDPQFLISFYEKMQSDKGSIPDRFSAQQFSDYHSELNMSSLELGDSALYFCASSSGPYEQYFGPGTRLTVT.

The chain carries TRBV7-9 and TRBJ1-2; possibly TRBD1 for D (6 bases). With 5 bases removed from V and 4 bases from J, the gap between germline ends came to 14 bases. Germline loops: CDR1 SEHNR, CDR2 FQNEAQ (reference sequence). The CDR3 runs to 14 residues. DNA of the CDR3: TGTGCCAGCAGCAAAGGGGGGACTGGCTATGGCTACACCTTC. Translating it yields CASSKGGTGYGYTF.

The chain carries TRBV4-3 and TRBJ2-3, with D possibly matching TRBD1 (6 bases). CDR1 is LGHNA and CDR2 is YSLEER in the germline V gene. The V gene lost 2 bases and the J gene lost 0 bases, with 9 bases spanning the gap. The CDR3 sequence is 15 residues long. The CDR3 DNA follows: TGCGCCAGCAGCCAACGGCAGGGGAGCACAGATACGCAGTATTTT. Protein product: CASSQRQGSTDTQYF.

This clone was observed a few times. The chain joins TRBV2 to TRBJ1-3, with 8 bases that match TRBD1. The germline V gene encodes CDR1 SNHLY and CDR2 FYNNEI. The CDR3 consists of 15 residues. With V trimmed by 6 bases and J by 4 bases, 8 bases remained unmatched. CDR3: CASRLTGANGNTIYF. The CDR3 DNA is TGTGCCAGCAGGCTGACAGGGGCGAACGGAAACACCATATATTTT.

The chain carries TRBV10-3 and TRBJ2-7; 8 bases fit TRBD2. The CDR3 contains 16 residues. CDR1 and CDR2 from the germline V gene are ENHRY and SYGVKD. The J segment lost 0 bases and the V segment lost 4 bases, leaving 8 bases of the junction unmatched. The CDR3 loop reads CAISGKGGLVSYEQYF. The CDR3 DNA sequence: TGTGCCATCAGTGGGAAGGGGGGACTAGTCTCCTACGAGCAGTACTTC.

The chain is built from TRBV7-3 and TRBJ2-2; 8 bases match TRBD2. V lost 5 bases and J lost 2; bases outside the gene matches: 4. The germline V gene has CDR1 SGHTA and CDR2 FQGTGA. This CDR3 is 15 amino acids long. The CDR3 bases are TGTGCCAGCAGCCCCCGGGGGGGAAACACCGGGGAGCTGTTTTTT. It translates to CASSPRGGNTGELFF.

The rearrangement uses TRBV5-1 and TRBJ2-1, with 9 bases identical to TRBD2. The CDR3 covers 16 residues. V trimming: 0 bases; J trimming: 6 bases; junction bases outside the gene matches: 7. The germline CDR1 and CDR2 sequences are SGHRS and YFSETQ. The CDR3 region is CASSLVSGRIGNEQFF. The CDR3 nucleotides read TGCGCCAGCAGCTTGGTGAGCGGGAGGATTGGCAATGAGCAGTTCTTC.

J is TRBJ2-6 and V is TRBV27; the match to TRBD1 covers 9 bases. Per germline, CDR1 MNHEY and CDR2 SMNVEV (reference sequence). The CDR3 has 18 residues. The V and J ends lost 1 base and 0 bases, in that order; junction bases with no gene match: 4. CDR3 DNA sequence: TGTGCCAGCAGTTTATGGGGGACAGGGAGCTCTGGGGCCAACGTCCTGACTTTC. This sequence encodes CASSLWGTGSSGANVLTF.

This clone is a singleton in its sample. The CDR3 protein is CASSFAGFSGYTF. The CDR3 nucleotides read TGTGCCAGCAGTTTTGCGGGATTCAGTGGCTACACCTTC. The V gene is TRBV12-3 or TRBV12-4, the J gene TRBJ1-2; D gene uncertain. V lost 3 bases and J 7 bases, leaving 12 bases between the germline ends. CDR3 length: 13 amino acids.